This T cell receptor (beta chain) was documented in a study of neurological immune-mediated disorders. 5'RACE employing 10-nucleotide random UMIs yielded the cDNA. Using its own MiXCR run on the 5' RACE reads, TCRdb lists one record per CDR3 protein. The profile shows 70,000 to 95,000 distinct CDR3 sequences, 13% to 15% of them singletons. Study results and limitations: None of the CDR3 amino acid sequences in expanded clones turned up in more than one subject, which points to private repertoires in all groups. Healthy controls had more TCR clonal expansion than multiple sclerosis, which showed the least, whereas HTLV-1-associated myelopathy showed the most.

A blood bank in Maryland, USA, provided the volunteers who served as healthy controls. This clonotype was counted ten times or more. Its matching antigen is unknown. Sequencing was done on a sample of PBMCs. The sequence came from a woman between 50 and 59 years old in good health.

CDR3 nucleotide sequence: TGCGCCAGCAGCGGAGGGACAGGGGGTTCCTACGAGCAGTACTTC. Protein sequence: CASSGGTGGSYEQYF. The chain recombines TRBV5-1 with TRBJ2-7; 11 positions agree with TRBD1. Unmatched junction bases numbered 4, after V lost 4 bases and J lost 1 base. The V gene's germline CDR1 is SGHRS and CDR2 YFSETQ. This CDR3 spans 15 amino acids.